Shown below are 11 T cell receptor beta chains from a single sample sequenced in a study of breast tumors, draining lymph nodes, adjacent tissues. TCRdb independently ran MiXCR on the multiplex PCR reads; one entry per CDR3 protein. The table includes around 120,000 distinct CDR3 sequences, approximately 20% detected once. Breast cancer patients provided tissue from their axillary draining lymph nodes. The sample consisted of axillary lymph node tissue. Every receptor here comes from a female donor with breast cancer. Some clones in this sample may be carry-over from other donors' samples.

A remark on this clonotype: It may be a read error: a sequence one base away is much more abundant. The rearrangement links TRBV2 to TRBJ2-7; D unclear. Germline CDR1 reads SNHLY; CDR2 reads FYNNEI. Trimming left V 0 bases short and J 5 bases short, with 14 bases between. This CDR3 is built from 15 residues. The CDR3 DNA reads TGTGCCAGCAGTGAAGCTTTTTTCCGACGGCACGAGCAGTACTTC. Translation: CASSEAFFRRHEQYF.

The rearrangement joins TRBV27 to TRBJ2-2; no definite D call. Germline-derived CDR1 and CDR2 are MNHEY and SMNVEV (reference sequence). This CDR3 has 13 residues. Trimming left V 2 bases short and J 7 bases short, with 8 bases between. CDR3 sequence: CASSLGLYGELFF. CDR3 DNA: TGTGCCAGCAGTTTAGGGCTCTACGGGGAGCTGTTTTTT.

In its sample, this clonotype was seen many times. This chain connects TRBV20-1 to TRBJ2-3, with 13 bases matching TRBD2. Germline V lookup: CDR1 DFQATT, CDR2 SNEGSKA (reference sequence). Trimming at V came to 6 bases and at J to 5 bases, leaving 5 bases not matched to a gene. The CDR3 length is 14 residues. The CDR3 spells CSATGTSGVDTQYF. CDR3 coding DNA: TGCAGTGCAACCGGGACTAGCGGGGTAGATACGCAGTATTTT.

This clonotype has more than one count but fewer than ten. The chain's CDR3 is CASWGGTDTQYF. The CDR3 nucleotides read TGTGCCAGCTGGGGAGGAACAGATACGCAGTATTTT. The rearrangement uses TRBV12-3 or TRBV12-4 and TRBJ2-3; D may be TRBD2 (6 bases). V shed 8 bases and J shed 3 bases, with 9 bases lying between them. The CDR3 is 12 residues long.

This clonotype was counted ten times or more. This rearrangement joins TRBV6-1 to TRBJ1-6; D gene uncertain. Deletions cut 9 bases from V and 7 bases from J, with 16 bases between. The germline gives CDR1 MNHNS, CDR2 SASEGT. The CDR3 extends over 14 amino acids. CDR3 nucleotides: TGTGCCAGAACGTCTCATACGAAGAATTCACCCCTCCACTTT. This codes for CARTSHTKNSPLHF.

This clonotype was seen ten or more times. The V call is TRBV7-9, the J call TRBJ2-3; a weak D match, TRBD2 (6 bases). The V gene lost 1 base and the J gene lost 1 base, with 12 bases spanning the gap. The CDR3 is 16 amino acids. Germline V gives CDR1 SEHNR, CDR2 FQNEAQ (reference sequence). Here the CDR3 DNA reads TGTGCCAGCAGCTTAGGGTCGGGGGTAGGCACAGATACGCAGTATTTT. Translation gives CASSLGSGVGTDTQYF.

This clonotype was counted ten times or more. The chain uses TRBV20-1 and TRBJ2-3; D remains unclear. The CDR3 covers 13 residues. Germline loops: CDR1 DFQATT, CDR2 SNEGSKA (reference sequence). Trimming took off 6 bases at V and 2 bases at J, with 12 bases between the two ends. The CDR3 sequence: CSARSEFTDTQYF. The DNA of the CDR3 is TGCAGTGCCAGATCAGAATTCACAGATACGCAGTATTTT.

This clonotype was observed at least ten times. In DNA, the CDR3 is TGTGCCAGCAGCCCGGGCGGGGTTCGGACCACAGATACGCAGTATTTT. Translating it yields CASSPGGVRTTDTQYF. The chain employs TRBV9 and TRBJ2-3; maybe TRBD2 (6 bases). Germline V gene data show CDR1 as SGDLS and CDR2 as YYNGEE. The CDR3 is made up of 16 amino acids. Trimming took off 4 bases at V and 2 bases at J, with 17 bases between the two ends.

The table lists this clonotype with many counts. This chain joins TRBV27 and TRBJ1-6; D gene uncertain. The CDR3 spans 13 residues. Germline assignment: CDR1 MNHEY and CDR2 SMNVEV (reference sequence). V lost 6 bases, J lost 4 bases, and 7 bases lay in between. The CDR3 region is CASRLGYNSPLHF. CDR3 sequence (DNA): TGTGCCAGCAGATTGGGTTATAATTCACCCCTCCACTTT.

The chain uses TRBV5-4 and TRBJ2-1; 13 bases align to TRBD2. Per the germline V gene, CDR1 is SGHNT and CDR2 is YYREEE (reference sequence). The trim removed 2 bases at V and 8 bases at J, leaving 7 bases unmatched. There are 16 residues in the CDR3. The CDR3 protein is CASSFRTSGSRDEQFF. Here the CDR3 DNA reads TGTGCCAGCAGCTTTCGGACTAGCGGGAGTCGAGATGAGCAGTTCTTC.

The chain carries TRBV6-1 and TRBJ1-2; D is undetermined. CDR3 length: 15 residues. Germline assignment: CDR1 MNHNS and CDR2 SASEGT. V gave up 3 bases and J gave up 4 bases, with 15 bases separating them. The CDR3 region is CASSDPRASVYGYTF. The CDR3, as DNA: TGTGCCAGCAGTGATCCACGGGCCAGCGTCTATGGCTACACCTTC.